Given below is one TCR beta chain in context. The sample holds a few counts of this clonotype. The antigen this receptor binds is unknown. No base-level quality is on record; no much larger clone is a single base apart. This record belongs to a study of human T cells and chemical hapten exposure (dated by TCRdb to the early 2020s). About the study as a whole: For sensitization, 2% DPC in acetone was applied to an approximately 2 cm by approximately 2 cm area of upper inner arm skin. Throughout the roughly 24-week study period, patients were also given weekly therapeutic DPC doses on the scalp. Patch testing was done on the upper back using Finn chambers containing 0.01% DPC, and results were scored after 6 days according to International Contact Dermatitis Research Group standards. The patient cohort, mostly female, included alopecia areata with under or over 50% scalp involvement, alopecia totalis and alopecia universalis. Libraries were pooled for sequencing, and per-sample TCR yields varied mainly because of small differences in library volumes within the pool. In alopecia patients, the study followed how the peripheral blood TCR repertoire changed in vivo over primary and secondary sensitization to diphenylcyclopropenone (DPC), a hapten. Blood was sampled from patients pre-sensitization (week 0) and at 2, 6 and about 24 weeks after DPC sensitization. Blood for TCR sequencing was provided by twenty-nine alopecia patients at one to four time points (pre-sensitization, 2, 6 and 24 weeks). General study outcomes and caveats: Repeated subsampling changed both the strength of the expansion versus patch-test correlation and the threshold at which the correlation became significant. DPC sensitization did not change how many TCRs were above 1 in 1000 frequency, and no evidence was found of alterations in global repertoire structure. Because every patient had alopecia, a presumed autoimmune disease, the patients' immune response might differ from that of healthy individuals. The number of PT1 expanded TCRs positively correlated with patch test score, significant at thresholds 8, 16 and 32 but not 4. Compared with pre-sensitization or healthy control sets, expanded TCRs formed significantly more large CDR3 similarity clusters, which is consistent with antigen-driven responses.

Receptor amplification or capture employed RACE. The sequencing machine was a NextSeq 500. During library preparation, unique molecular identifiers were attached to individual cDNA molecules so that TCRs could be counted in a quantitative, reproducible way. From each blood RNA sample, both TCR alpha and TCR beta chains were sequenced. The original pipeline was this. The median number of TCRs per sample was around 100,000, ranging from about 23,224 to 750,000. The Decombinator software suite was used to annotate V, J and CDR3 in the TCR reads. For PS versus PT1 abundance plots, all samples were subsampled to the same number of TCRs (28,000). Expanded TCRs were defined as absent before sensitization and observed at least eight times at the 2-week time point. TCRdb reran the public reads through fastp at Q25 and MiXCR, keeping productive beta chains. Merged by CDR3 protein, the rows form single entries marked with the most common genes and DNA. None of the V and J calls come from the authors' own analysis; TCRdb made them. The sample has around 380,000 distinct CDR3 sequences on record, around 5% of them singletons. Less than 9% of the sample rests with the top ten.

Counted from cysteine to phenylalanine, this CDR3 has 14 amino acids. CDR3 DNA is the only sequence kept; it has 42 bases, read in frame from the first base. From a lookup of the germline V gene, CDR1 and CDR2 are SGHVS and FQNEAQ. Relative to germline, V is 7 bases shorter and J is 2 bases shorter, with 11 bases between their ends. The sample's time point label is to be understood as: pre-sensitization, week 0. This specimen's treatment or condition label, per the study, means: therapeutic diphenylcyclopropenone sensitization with weekly scalp DPC. At every patch-test visit, the blood draw took place before the patch test was put on. Patients were considered eligible if aged 18 to 70, diagnosed with alopecia and deemed suitable for DPC therapy, and patients were excluded if pregnant. Total RNA was extracted from unfractionated whole blood collected in Tempus Blood RNA tubes.

This sample comprised whole blood, obtained in connection with sensitization to the hapten diphenylcyclopropenone (DPC). The TCR was taken from a woman aged 18-35 years with alopecia areata. Some clones in this sample may be carry-over from other donors' samples. The V and J genes are TRBV7-8 and TRBJ2-2, with no D gene named confidently. The CDR3 has the sequence CASTLIGNTGELFF. The bases are TGTGCCAGCACCCTTATAGGAAACACCGGGGAGCTGTTTTTT.